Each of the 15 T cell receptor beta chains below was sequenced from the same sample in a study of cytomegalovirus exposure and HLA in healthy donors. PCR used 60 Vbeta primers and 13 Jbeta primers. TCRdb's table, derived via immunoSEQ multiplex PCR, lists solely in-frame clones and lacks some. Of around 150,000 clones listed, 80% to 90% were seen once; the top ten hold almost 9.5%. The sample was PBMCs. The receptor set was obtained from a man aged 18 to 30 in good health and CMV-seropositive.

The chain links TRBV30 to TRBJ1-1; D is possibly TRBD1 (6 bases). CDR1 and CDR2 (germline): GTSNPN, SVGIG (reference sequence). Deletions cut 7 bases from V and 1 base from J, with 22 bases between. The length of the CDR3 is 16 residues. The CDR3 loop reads CALLGLQTGTNTEAFF. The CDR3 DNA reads TGTGCCTTGCTAGGACTTCAAACAGGGACGAACACTGAAGCTTTCTTT.

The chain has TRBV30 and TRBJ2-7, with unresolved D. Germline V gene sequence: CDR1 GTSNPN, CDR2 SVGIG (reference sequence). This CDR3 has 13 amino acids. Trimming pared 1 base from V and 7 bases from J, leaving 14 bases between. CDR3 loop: CAWSGVPTQEQYF. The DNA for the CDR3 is TGTGCCTGGAGTGGAGTCCCAACACAGGAGCAGTACTTC.

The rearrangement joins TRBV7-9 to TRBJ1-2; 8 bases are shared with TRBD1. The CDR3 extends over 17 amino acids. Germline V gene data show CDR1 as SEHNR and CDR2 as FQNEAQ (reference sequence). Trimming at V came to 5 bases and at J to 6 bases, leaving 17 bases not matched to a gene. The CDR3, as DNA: TGTGCCAGCAGCCCTGCCCTGGCCCCCGCGACAGGGGATGGCTACACCTTC. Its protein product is CASSPALAPATGDGYTF. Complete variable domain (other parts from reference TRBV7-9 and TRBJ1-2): DTGVSQNPRHKITKRGQNVTFRCDPISEHNRLYWYRQTLGQGPEFLTYFQNEAQLEKSRLLSDRFSAERPKGSFSTLEIQRTEQGDSAMYLCASSPALAPATGDGYTFGSGTRLTVV.

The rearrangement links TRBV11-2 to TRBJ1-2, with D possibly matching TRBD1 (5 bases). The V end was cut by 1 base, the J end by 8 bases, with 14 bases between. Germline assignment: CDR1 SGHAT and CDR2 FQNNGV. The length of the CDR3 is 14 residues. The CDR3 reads CASSLGGGAEGYTF. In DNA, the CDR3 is TGTGCCAGCAGCTTAGGTGGAGGGGCGGAAGGCTACACCTTC. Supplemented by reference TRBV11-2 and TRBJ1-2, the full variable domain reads EAGVAQSPRYKIIEKRQSVAFWCNPISGHATLYWYQQILGQGPKLLIQFQNNGVVDDSQLPKDRFSAERLKGVDSTLKIQPAKLEDSAVYLCASSLGGGAEGYTFGSGTRLTVV.

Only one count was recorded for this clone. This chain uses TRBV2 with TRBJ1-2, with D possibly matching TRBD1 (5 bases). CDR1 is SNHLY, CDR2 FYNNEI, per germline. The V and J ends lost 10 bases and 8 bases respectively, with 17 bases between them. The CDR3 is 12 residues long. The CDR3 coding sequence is TGTGCCATCTCGGGGGGGGGACGGGGCTACACCTTC. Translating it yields CAISGGGRGYTF.

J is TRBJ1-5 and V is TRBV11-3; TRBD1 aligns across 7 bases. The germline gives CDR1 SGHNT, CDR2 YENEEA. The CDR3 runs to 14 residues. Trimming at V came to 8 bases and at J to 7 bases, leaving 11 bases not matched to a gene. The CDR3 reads CASPTGPVLQPQHF. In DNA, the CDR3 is TGTGCCAGCCCGACAGGGCCGGTACTACAGCCCCAGCATTTT.

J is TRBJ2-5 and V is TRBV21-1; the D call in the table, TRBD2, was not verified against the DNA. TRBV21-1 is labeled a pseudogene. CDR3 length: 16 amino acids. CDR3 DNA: TGTGCCAGCAGCAAAGCGCAGCGGGAGCCCGATGGGACCCAGTACTTC. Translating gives CASSKAQREPDGTQYF.

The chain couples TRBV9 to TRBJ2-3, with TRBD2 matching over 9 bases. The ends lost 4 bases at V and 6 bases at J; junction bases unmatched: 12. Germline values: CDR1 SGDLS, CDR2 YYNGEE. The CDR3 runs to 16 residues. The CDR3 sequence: CASSPPLAGWLDTQYF. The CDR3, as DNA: TGTGCCAGCAGCCCTCCCCTAGCGGGGTGGCTCGATACGCAGTATTTT.

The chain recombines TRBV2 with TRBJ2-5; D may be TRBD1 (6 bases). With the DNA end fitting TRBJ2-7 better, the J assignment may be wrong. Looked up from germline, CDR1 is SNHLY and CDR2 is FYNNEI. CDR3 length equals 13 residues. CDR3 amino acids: CASRQGGTYEQYF. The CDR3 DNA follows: TGTGCCAGCAGACAGGGTGGAACCTACGAGCAGTACTTC.

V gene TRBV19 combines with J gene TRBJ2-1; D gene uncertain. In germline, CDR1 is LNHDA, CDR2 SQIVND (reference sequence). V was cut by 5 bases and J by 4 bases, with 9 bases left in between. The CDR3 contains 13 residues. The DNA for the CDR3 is TGTGCCAGTAGTCCCCACTTGTACAATGAGCAGTTCTTC. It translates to CASSPHLYNEQFF.

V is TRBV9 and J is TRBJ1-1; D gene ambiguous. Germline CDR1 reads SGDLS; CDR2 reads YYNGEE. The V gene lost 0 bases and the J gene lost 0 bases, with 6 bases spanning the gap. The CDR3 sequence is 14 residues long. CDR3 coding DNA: TGTGCCAGCAGCGTAGAACAGTTGAACACTGAAGCTTTCTTT. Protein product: CASSVEQLNTEAFF.

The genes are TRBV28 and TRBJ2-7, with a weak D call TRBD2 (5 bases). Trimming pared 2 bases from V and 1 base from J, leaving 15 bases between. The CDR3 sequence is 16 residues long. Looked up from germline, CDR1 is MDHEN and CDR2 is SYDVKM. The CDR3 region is CASSLPRARRSYEQYF. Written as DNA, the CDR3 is TGTGCCAGCAGTTTACCCCGGGCGAGGAGGTCCTACGAGCAGTACTTC.

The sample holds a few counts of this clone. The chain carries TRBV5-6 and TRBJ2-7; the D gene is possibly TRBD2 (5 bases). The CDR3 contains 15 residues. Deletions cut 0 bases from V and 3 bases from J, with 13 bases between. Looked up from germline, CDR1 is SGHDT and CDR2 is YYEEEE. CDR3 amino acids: CASSLAKSGFYEQYF. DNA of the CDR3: TGTGCCAGCAGCTTGGCCAAGTCGGGGTTCTACGAGCAGTACTTC. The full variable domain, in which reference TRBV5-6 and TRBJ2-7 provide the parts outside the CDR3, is DAGVTQSPTHLIKTRGQQVTLRCSPKSGHDTVSWYQQALGQGPQFIFQYYEEEERQRGNFPDRFSGHQFPNYSSELNVNALLLGDSALYLCASSLAKSGFYEQYFGPGTRLTVT.

In nucleotides, the CDR3 is TGCGCCAGCAGCTTGGCTTATAATTCACCCCTCCACTTT. As protein: CASSLAYNSPLHF. V usage is TRBV5-1 and J usage is TRBJ1-6; D is ambiguous. The CDR3 spans 13 residues. Trimming removed 0 bases at V and 4 bases at J, with 2 bases between. The germline CDR1 and CDR2 sequences are SGHRS and YFSETQ.

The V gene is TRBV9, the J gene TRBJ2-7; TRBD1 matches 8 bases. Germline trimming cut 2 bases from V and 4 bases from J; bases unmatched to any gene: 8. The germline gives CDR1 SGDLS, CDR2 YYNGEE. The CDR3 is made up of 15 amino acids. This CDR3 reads CASSVGQGVVYEQYF. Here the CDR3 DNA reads TGTGCCAGCAGCGTCGGACAGGGAGTAGTTTACGAGCAGTACTTC.